The rows below give T cell receptor beta chains drawn from one sample of a study of cytomegalovirus exposure and HLA in healthy donors. Method: immunoSEQ multiplex PCR; TCRdb's copy keeps in-frame clones and lacks some. The data contain 85,000 to 130,000 clones, around three quarters of them singletons. Specimen: PBMCs. The source is a female donor in good health and CMV-seropositive. Both conserved end residues are part of each CDR3. The D gene is left open where the match is weak. For some rows the clone size is stated as once, few or many, or as a class when expanded; others skip it.

TRBJ1-5	NA	NA	TRBV2	TGTGCCAGCAGTGAAGGGACAGTAAGCAATCAGCCCCAGCATTTT	CASSEGTVSNQPQHF
TRBJ2-2	NA	NA	TRBV27	TGTGCCAGCAGTCCCCGGGGAGAACACAGTACCGGGGAGCTGTTTTTT	CASSPRGEHSTGELFF
TRBJ2-1	TRBD2	NA	TRBV6-1	TGTGCCAGCAGTGGGACTAGCGGGCTGTACAATGAGCAGTTCTTC	CASSGTSGLYNEQFF
TRBJ2-3	TRBD1	few	TRBV7-9	TGTGCCAGCAGCGACACCCACAGGGGATCCCTCACAGATACGCAGTATTTT	CASSDTHRGSLTDTQYF
TRBJ1-4	TRBD1	NA	TRBV4-3	TGCGCCAGCAGCCAAGGGAACTTCAGGGGGTTCAATAATGAAAAACTGTTTTTT	CASSQGNFRGFNNEKLFF
TRBJ2-7	NA	NA	TRBV6-6	TGTGCCAGCAGTTACCCCGGTCACGAGCAGTACTTC	CASSYPGHEQYF
TRBJ1-2	TRBD1	NA	TRBV5-5	TGTGCCAGCAGCCCAAGACAGGGGGCGTCGGGTAAGGATGGCTACACCTTC	CASSPRQGASGKDGYTF
TRBJ2-7	TRBD2	once	TRBV4-1	TGCGCCAGCAGCCATGCCTTGGGGACTAGAGACGAGCAGTACTTC	CASSHALGTRDEQYF
TRBJ2-3	TRBD2	NA	TRBV6-1	TGTGCCAGCAGTGACTTGGGACTAGCGGGGATCACAGATACGCAGTATTTT	CASSDLGLAGITDTQYF
TRBJ2-5	TRBD2	NA	TRBV7-2	TGTGCCAGCGTCCGAGGGACTAGCGGACAAGAGACCCAGTACTTC	CASVRGTSGQETQYF
TRBJ1-1	NA	NA	TRBV6-5	TGTGCCAGCAGTTACGGGGCGGCGGAAACTGAAGCTTTCTTT	CASSYGAAETEAFF
TRBJ2-6	NA	NA	TRBV5-1	TGCGCCAGCAGCCCAACCTCAGGGGTAGGTGCCAACGGCCTGACTTTC	CASSPTSGVGANGLTF
TRBJ2-7	TRBD2	few	TRBV4-2	TGTGCCAGCAGCCAAGATGGGACTAGCGGGAGCTACGAGCAGTACTTC	CASSQDGTSGSYEQYF
TRBJ2-1	NA	NA	TRBV4-2	TGTGCCAGCAGCCAAGTTGGGCTCGAGACACAATGGTTCTTC	CASSQVGLETQWFF
TRBJ2-7	NA	once	TRBV5-6	TGTGCCAGCGCAGGCTACCTCCACGAGCAGTACTTC	CASAGYLHEQYF
TRBJ1-1	NA	NA	TRBV5-1	TGCGCCAGCAGCTCGGGAGGGGTGACTGAAGCTTTCTTT	CASSSGGVTEAFF
TRBJ2-2	NA	NA	TRBV6-1	TGTGCCAGCAGTAAAATGGGGGCTAGCTCCGGGGAGCTGTTTTTT	CASSKMGASSGELFF
TRBJ2-7	NA	NA	TRBV6-5	TGTGCCAGCAGTTGGTCGTTGGGCGGGGACTCCTACGAGCAGTACTTC	CASSWSLGGDSYEQYF
TRBJ2-1	TRBD2	once	TRBV18	TGTGCCAGCTCACAACTAGCGGGAGACTACAATGAGCAGTTCTTC	CASSQLAGDYNEQFF
TRBJ1-3	NA	NA	TRBV30	TGTGCCTGGAGTGTGGCAGGATGGGGAAACACCATATATTTT	CAWSVAGWGNTIYF
TRBJ2-5	TRBD1	NA	TRBV2	TGTGCCAGCAGTGAAGGGGACAGGAGCATACAAGAGACCCAGTACTTC	CASSEGDRSIQETQYF
TRBJ2-4	NA	NA	TRBV29-1	TGCAGCGTCGAAGACGGAACCATGAGGGCCAAAAACATTCAGTACTTC	CSVEDGTMRAKNIQYF
TRBJ2-6	NA	NA	TRBV19	TGTGCCAGTAGTATGGGACAAGGGGGTCCTGGGGCCAACGTCCTGACTTTC	CASSMGQGGPGANVLTF
TRBJ1-3	NA	once	TRBV5-5	TGTGCCAGCAGCTTATCCAGCTCTGGAAACACCATATATTTT	CASSLSSSGNTIYF
TRBJ2-7	NA	few	TRBV30	TGTGCCTGGACTTCAGGGGTCGAGCAGTACTTC	CAWTSGVEQYF
TRBJ2-7	NA	NA	TRBV10-3	TGTGCCATCAGGGGAGACACTACCTACGAGCAGTACTTC	CAIRGDTTYEQYF
TRBJ2-3	TRBD1	NA	TRBV7-9	TGTGCCAGCAGCCGGACAGGGGTAAAAGGAGATACGCAGTATTTT	CASSRTGVKGDTQYF
TRBJ2-6	NA	NA	TRBV7-2	TGTGCCAGCAGCTCATCGACAGCACTTCCAGGGGCCAACGTCCTGACTTTC	CASSSSTALPGANVLTF
TRBJ2-3	TRBD1	NA	TRBV5-1	TGCGCCAGCAGCCCTCGCCGACAGGGGGGTACAGATACGCAGTATTTT	CASSPRRQGGTDTQYF
TRBJ1-3	NA	NA	TRBV18	TGTGCCAGCTCACCACGGCAGGGGCCGGACACCATATATTTT	CASSPRQGPDTIYF
TRBJ1-5	TRBD1	NA	TRBV7-9	TGTGCCAGCAGCAAGGGACAGGGTTTGGGGGATCAGCCCCAGCATTTT	CASSKGQGLGDQPQHF